The rows below give T cell receptor beta chains drawn from one sample of a study of blood T cell repertoires in COVID-19. This table comes from immunoSEQ multiplex PCR, and its TCRdb copy is limited to in-frame clones, with some not included. The table records 9,000 to 15,000 clones, more than 65% of them present only once. What was sequenced was peripheral blood. Receptors originate from a man of 80 years or more with acute or convalescent COVID-19. Each CDR3 is given with its conserved first and last residue. D genes are given only for firm matches. Size values are once, few and many counts, or a class for expanded clones, and some rows have none.

NA,TRBV29-1,TRBJ1-1,TRBD1,CSAGQGIVAFF,TGCAGCGCCGGACAGGGGATCGTGGCTTTCTTT
few,TRBV10-1,TRBJ1-5,NA,CASSARCPCDQPQHF,TGCGCCAGCAGTGCGAGGTGTCCGTGTGATCAGCCCCAGCATTTT
once,TRBV2,TRBJ2-7,TRBD1,CASSERTGNYEQYF,TGTGCCAGCAGTGAACGGACAGGGAACTACGAGCAGTACTTC
NA,TRBV4-1,TRBJ2-1,NA,CASSQPAGFSYNEQFF,TGCGCCAGCAGCCAGCCGGCGGGGTTCTCCTACAATGAGCAGTTCTTC
NA,TRBV6-6,TRBJ1-5,TRBD1,CASNDRGLNNQPQHF,TGTGCCAGCAACGACAGGGGCCTCAACAATCAGCCCCAGCATTTT
NA,TRBV28,TRBJ1-1,NA,CATISGTPNTEAFF,TGTGCCACCATCTCCGGGACACCGAACACTGAAGCTTTCTTT
NA,TRBV13,TRBJ2-2,NA,CASIVRGRGTGELFF,TGTGCCAGTATCGTGAGAGGGCGCGGCACCGGGGAGCTGTTTTTT
NA,TRBV18,TRBJ2-6,NA,CASSLGTGANVLTF,TGTGCCAGCTCACTCGGTACGGGGGCCAACGTCCTGACTTTC
NA,TRBV7-3,TRBJ1-1,NA,CASSSDGEVGAFF,TGTGCCAGCAGCTCCGACGGGGAAGTTGGAGCTTTCTTT
once,TRBV18,TRBJ1-1,TRBD1,CASSPPQGESRVAFF,TGTGCCAGCTCACCTCCACAGGGGGAATCTCGGGTAGCTTTCTTT
NA,TRBV7-6,TRBJ1-3,NA,CASSLGGRLSGNTIYF,TGTGCCAGCAGCTTAGGCGGGCGACTCTCTGGAAACACCATATATTTT
NA,TRBV15,TRBJ1-2,TRBD1,CATSRVGTGGHYGYTF,TGTGCCACCAGCAGAGTAGGGACAGGCGGGCACTATGGCTACACCTTC
NA,TRBV5-6,TRBJ1-1,NA,CASSADRWGTMRTEAFF,TGTGCCAGCAGCGCTGATCGGTGGGGGACTATGAGGACTGAAGCTTTCTTT
NA,TRBV5-1,TRBJ1-1,TRBD1,CASSLGQADTEAFF,TGCGCCAGCAGCTTAGGACAGGCTGACACTGAAGCTTTCTTT
NA,TRBV24-1,TRBJ2-7,NA,CATSDPGTRYEQYF,TGTGCCACCAGTGATCCCGGGACACGCTACGAGCAGTACTTC
NA,TRBV7-8,TRBJ2-1,NA,CASSSEVANEQFF,TGTGCCAGCAGCTCCGAGGTCGCCAATGAGCAGTTCTTC
NA,TRBV30,TRBJ2-5,TRBD1,CAWNRDRRETQYF,TGTGCCTGGAACCGGGACAGAAGGGAGACCCAGTACTTC
NA,TRBV4-3,TRBJ2-3,TRBD1,CASSQEPPGGSDTQYF,TGCGCCAGCAGCCAAGAACCGCCAGGGGGCTCAGATACGCAGTATTTT
NA,TRBV2,TRBJ1-4,NA,CASSGTLNEKLFF,TGTGCCAGCAGTGGGACTCTTAATGAAAAACTGTTTTTT
NA,TRBV4-3,TRBJ2-3,TRBD2,CASSQGGSSGDTQYF,TGCGCCAGCAGCCAAGGCGGGTCTAGCGGGGATACGCAGTATTTT
NA,TRBV29-1,TRBJ2-5,TRBD2,CSVSSGQETQYF,TGCAGCGTCTCTAGCGGCCAAGAGACCCAGTACTTC
NA,TRBV7-9,TRBJ2-7,NA,CASSLVIQGRDEQYF,TGTGCCAGCAGCTTAGTTATACAGGGTAGGGACGAGCAGTACTTC
NA,TRBV7-5,TRBJ1-5,NA,CVRSSPGTQRFQPQHF,TGTGTCAGAAGCTCCCCTGGGACACAGCGTTTTCAGCCCCAGCATTTT
NA,TRBV18,TRBJ2-7,TRBD2,CASSPRTSASYEQYF,TGTGCCAGCTCACCGAGGACTAGCGCGAGCTACGAGCAGTACTTC
NA,TRBV19,TRBJ2-5,NA,CASSHQNQETQYF,TGTGCCAGTAGTCACCAGAATCAAGAGACCCAGTACTTC
NA,TRBV10-3,TRBJ2-3,TRBD2,CAISVRLAGEADTQYF,TGTGCCATCAGTGTTCGACTAGCGGGGGAGGCGGATACGCAGTATTTT